A single sample gave rise to the 25 T cell receptor beta chains below, sequenced in a study of Graves' ophthalmopathy and Graves' hyperthyroidism. Amplification from RNA transcripts yielded the TCR beta CDR3 regions. A first-round RT-PCR used HTBI primers, followed by a second-round multiplex PCR. TCRdb processed the multiplex PCR reads anew with MiXCR; each CDR3 protein has one entry. The sample gives about 1.1 million distinct CDR3 sequences, about 36% of which show up once; around 10% is in the top ten. Sequencing was performed on peripheral blood or thyroid tissue (not recorded which). All receptors come from an adult man with Graves' hyperthyroidism.

This clonotype was counted at least ten times. The chain carries TRBV7-8 and TRBJ1-2; D is perhaps TRBD1 (5 bases). V shed 5 bases and J shed 8 bases, with 18 bases lying between them. CDR3 size: 14 residues. The germline gives CDR1 SGHVS, CDR2 FQNEAQ. The CDR3 DNA reads TGTGCCAGCAGCCCCTTCGGGGGGAGGGACGGCTACACCTTC. This sequence encodes CASSPFGGRDGYTF.

In regard to this clonotype: Germline and junction disagree at one end, which may indicate a read error. The CDR3 loop is CAISLAGGAYVLTF. The CDR3 DNA reads as TGTGCCATCAGCCTGGCGGGGGGGGCCTACGTCCTGACTTTC. This chain uses TRBV10-3 with TRBJ2-6; 9 bases match TRBD2. This CDR3 spans 14 amino acids. Germline CDR1 and CDR2: ENHRY and SYGVKD.

Note on this clonotype: Possible read error: a much larger clone is one base away. V usage is TRBV2 and J usage is TRBJ2-5, with 8 bases aligning to TRBD1. Germline values: CDR1 SNHLY, CDR2 FYNNEI. CDR3 size: 14 residues. In DNA form, the CDR3 reads TGTGCCGGCAGCGGAGGACAGGGCGTGGAGACCCAGTACTTC. The encoded protein is CAGSGGQGVETQYF.

This clonotype was seen once. V and J are TRBV19 and TRBJ2-7; possibly TRBD1 for D (5 bases). With the DNA end fitting TRBJ2-5 better, the J assignment may be wrong. From germline, CDR1 is LNHDA and CDR2 SQIVND (reference sequence). The CDR3 loop spans 13 amino acids. The CDR3 loop reads CASSMTVRETQYF. The DNA for the CDR3 is TGTGCCAGTAGTATGACAGTCCGGGAGACCCAGTACTTC.

The chain links TRBV9 to TRBJ1-2, with D perhaps TRBD1 (6 bases). The CDR3 has 14 residues. Trimming took off 0 bases at V and 4 bases at J, with 10 bases between the two ends. Germline assignment: CDR1 SGDLS and CDR2 YYNGEE. In nucleotides, the CDR3 is TGTGCCAGCAGCGTAGAGGGGGGATTCTATGGCTACACCTTC. This encodes CASSVEGGFYGYTF.

Written as DNA, the CDR3 is TGTGCCAGCGTGCAGGGGGTTGATCAGCCCCAGCATTTT. Translating gives CASVQGVDQPQHF. V gene TRBV2 combines with J gene TRBJ1-5; the match to TRBD1 covers 7 bases. The CDR3 length is 13 residues. With 8 bases clipped from V and 5 bases from J, the junction kept 6 bases outside the gene matches. In germline, CDR1 is SNHLY, CDR2 FYNNEI.

This sequence joins TRBV29-1 and TRBJ2-2; D possibly corresponds to TRBD1 (7 bases). Trimming took 1 base from V and 6 from J, leaving 9 bases between them. The germline gives CDR1 SQVTM, CDR2 ANQGSEA. This CDR3 is 13 amino acids long. CDR3 in amino acids: CSVEARGAGELFF. The CDR3 bases are TGCAGCGTTGAAGCCAGGGGGGCCGGGGAGCTGTTTTTT.

The rearrangement links TRBV9 to TRBJ1-6; TRBD1 might be the D (5 bases). CDR3 length: 16 amino acids. Germline CDR1 SGDLS, CDR2 YYNGEE. V lost 5 bases, J lost 1 base, and 13 bases lay in between. The CDR3 sequence is CASRARRGSYNSPLHF. The DNA for the CDR3 is TGTGCCAGCAGAGCCAGGAGGGGATCCTATAATTCACCCCTCCACTTT. The complete variable domain, with remaining parts taken from reference TRBV9 and TRBJ1-6, reads DSGVTQTPKHLITATGQRVTLRCSPRSGDLSVYWYQQSLDQGLQFLIQYYNGEERAKGNILERFSAQQFPDLHSELNLSSLELGDSALYFCASRARRGSYNSPLHFGNGTRLTVT.

The genes are TRBV4-3 and TRBJ1-2; the D is unclear. The V and J ends lost 1 base and 4 bases respectively, with 16 bases between them. The length of the CDR3 is 16 residues. Germline-derived CDR1 and CDR2 are LGHNA and YSLEER. This CDR3 reads CASSQAGSGTIYGYTF. The CDR3 DNA follows: TGCGCCAGCAGCCAAGCAGGTTCAGGAACTATCTATGGCTACACCTTC.

A word on this clonotype: One end of the junction varies from germline; a read error may be responsible. This rearrangement joins TRBV19 to TRBJ2-7, with D possibly TRBD1 on 6 matching bases. The CDR3 spans 13 residues. Germline V lookup: CDR1 LNHDA, CDR2 SQIVND (reference sequence). The CDR3 sequence: CASNDRSQREQYF. The DNA of the CDR3 is TGTGCTAGTAATGACAGGTCTCAGCGCGAGCAGTACTTC. Full variable domain (remainder filled in from reference TRBV19 and TRBJ2-7): DGGITQSPKYLFRKEGQNVTLSCEQNLNHDAMYWYRQDPGQGLRLIYYSQIVNDFQKGDIAEGYSVSREKKESFPLTVTSAQKNPTAFYLCASNDRSQREQYFGPGTRLTVT.

This rearrangement joins TRBV7-9 to TRBJ1-2; 7 bases align to TRBD1. CDR1 and CDR2 (germline): SEHNR, FQNEAQ (reference sequence). CDR3 size: 14 residues. The ends lost 5 bases at V and 6 bases at J; junction bases unmatched: 9. The CDR3, as DNA: TGTGCCAGCAGCAAACAACAGGGGAGAGATGGCTACACCTTC. This sequence encodes CASSKQQGRDGYTF.

The J gene is TRBJ1-4, the V gene TRBV5-8; the match to TRBD1 covers 9 bases. This CDR3 comprises 17 residues. With 4 bases clipped from V and 0 bases from J, the junction kept 7 bases outside the gene matches. Germline V gene sequence: CDR1 SGHTS, CDR2 YDEGEE. The CDR3 region has the DNA TGTGCCAGCAGCCCCGGACAGGGGTCCCCAACTAATGAAAAACTGTTTTTT. This sequence encodes CASSPGQGSPTNEKLFF.

This clonotype was observed a handful of times. This sequence joins TRBV6-1 and TRBJ1-4; 7 nucleotides align to TRBD1. Per germline, CDR1 MNHNS and CDR2 SASEGT. V trimming: 7 bases; J trimming: 3 bases; junction bases outside the gene matches: 2. CDR3 length: 13 residues. The CDR3: CASTGQPNEKLFF. The CDR3 DNA is TGTGCCAGCACGGGACAGCCTAATGAAAAACTGTTTTTT.

In its sample, this clonotype was seen once. The V call is TRBV7-9, the J call TRBJ2-7; possibly TRBD1 for D (5 bases). CDR1 is SEHNR, CDR2 FQNEAQ, per germline (reference sequence). The CDR3 is 16 amino acids. V lost 6 bases, J lost 5 bases, and 23 bases lay in between. CDR3 DNA sequence: TGTGCCAGCAGTTACTCGAGCGCAGGGCGTAGTCACGAGCAGTACTTC. Protein product: CASSYSSAGRSHEQYF.

This clonotype was detected only a few times. The junction departs from the called germline gene at one end, perhaps through a read error. CDR3 protein: CASSLEVWGEQYF. The DNA of the CDR3 is TGTGCTAGCAGCTTAGAGGTTTGGGGGGAGCAGTACTTC. The J gene is TRBJ2-7, the V gene TRBV7-7; D tentatively reads TRBD1 or TRBD2 (5 bases each). Germline loops: CDR1 SSHAT, CDR2 FNYEAQ (reference sequence). The length of the CDR3 is 13 residues.

This clonotype has at least ten counts. The rearrangement links TRBV7-8 to TRBJ1-1; D is unclear. V lost 1 base to trimming and J lost 6 bases, with 15 bases between them. The CDR3 is 15 residues long. CDR1 is SGHVS, CDR2 FQNEAQ, per germline. The CDR3 region has the DNA TGTGCCAGCAGCTTAGGGGGAACGGGCGTACCTGAAGCTTTCTTT. Its protein is CASSLGGTGVPEAFF.

This clonotype has at least ten counts. The rearrangement uses TRBV12-3 or TRBV12-4 and TRBJ2-7, with 7 bases matching TRBD2. The CDR3 covers 13 residues. Trimming at V came to 4 bases and at J to 3 bases, leaving 3 bases not matched to a gene. CDR3 loop: CASSWEGNYEQYF. CDR3 nucleotides: TGTGCCAGCAGTTGGGAGGGCAACTACGAGCAGTACTTC.

This clonotype was recorded many times. The J gene is TRBJ1-5, the V gene TRBV24-1; D possibly corresponds to TRBD1 (5 bases). From germline, CDR1 is KGHDR and CDR2 SFDVKD. The germline V and J ends were trimmed by 4 bases and 4 bases, with 10 bases remaining between them. The CDR3 contains 14 residues. The CDR3 nucleotides read TGTGCCACCAGTGACCCAGGGTTAAATCAGCCCCAGCATTTT. Translating it yields CATSDPGLNQPQHF.

On this clonotype: A single base separates this from a much larger clone, so it may be a read error. This sequence joins TRBV7-2 and TRBJ1-5, with TRBD1 as a possible D gene (5 bases). V was shortened by 3 bases and J by 5 bases, with 26 bases between the two germline ends. This CDR3 region has 19 residues. The germline gives CDR1 SGHTA, CDR2 FQGNSA. The CDR3 region is CASSFAQMRGSVRDQPQHF. The CDR3 nucleotides are TGTGCCAGCAGCTTTGCGCAGATGAGGGGAAGCGTCAGGGATCAGCCCCAGCATTTT. The variable domain in full, completed from reference TRBV7-2 and TRBJ1-5, reads GAGVSQSPSNKVTEKGKDVELRCDPISGHTALYWYRQSLGQGLEFLIYFQGNSAPDKSGLPSDRFSAERTGGSVSTLTIQRTQQEDSAVYLCASSFAQMRGSVRDQPQHFGDGTRLSIL.

V and J are TRBV10-1 and TRBJ2-7; TRBD1 agrees at 10 bases. The germline gives CDR1 WNHNN, CDR2 SYGVQD (reference sequence). The trim removed 4 bases at V and 7 bases at J, leaving 7 bases unmatched. This CDR3 has 14 amino acids. In DNA, the CDR3 is TGCGCCAGCAGTGCCCTCTCGGACAGGGGGGAGCAGTACTTC. Protein product: CASSALSDRGEQYF.

This clonotype was detected only a few times. The chain has TRBV2 and TRBJ2-7; TRBD1 matches 8 bases. With 2 bases clipped from V and 1 base from J, the junction kept 4 bases outside the gene matches. The CDR3 length is 15 residues. Germline V gives CDR1 SNHLY, CDR2 FYNNEI. The CDR3 loop reads CASSELQGASYEQYF. Here the CDR3 DNA reads TGTGCCAGCAGTGAACTCCAGGGGGCATCCTACGAGCAGTACTTC.

CDR3 region: CAISYASNQPQHF. CDR3 coding DNA: TGTGCCATCAGTTACGCGAGCAATCAGCCCCAGCATTTT. The chain employs TRBV10-3 and TRBJ1-5; the D is unclear. This CDR3 has 13 amino acids. V lost 5 bases and J 1 base, leaving 6 bases between the germline ends. Looked up from germline, CDR1 is ENHRY and CDR2 is SYGVKD.

The chain joins TRBV27 to TRBJ1-5; D gene uncertain. Looked up from germline, CDR1 is MNHEY and CDR2 is SMNVEV (reference sequence). There are 16 residues in the CDR3. Trimming left V 0 bases short and J 2 bases short, with 11 bases between. In nucleotides, the CDR3 is TGTGCCAGCAGTTTATCAGGAGGGTGGGGCAATCAGCCCCAGCATTTT. Its protein is CASSLSGGWGNQPQHF.

The V call is TRBV30, the J call TRBJ1-4, with D possibly being TRBD1 (6 bases). Trimming shortened V by 3 bases and J by 10 bases, and 18 bases separated the two germline ends. There are 14 residues in the CDR3. Germline V CDR1 and CDR2: GTSNPN, SVGIG (reference sequence). The CDR3, as DNA: TGTGCCTGGAGCGGGCGGGGGCCCGGGGGAAAACTGTTTTTT. Its protein is CAWSGRGPGGKLFF. The entire variable domain, with the rest obtained from reference TRBV30 and TRBJ1-4, is as follows: SQTIHQWPATLVQPVGSPLSLECTVEGTSNPNLYWYRQAAGRGLQLLFYSVGIGQISSEVPQNLSASRPQDRQFILSSKKLLLSDSGFYLCAWSGRGPGGKLFFGSGTQLSVL.

Ten or more counts support this clonotype. The chain has TRBV15 and TRBJ1-4; 7 nucleotides align to TRBD1. Looked up from germline, CDR1 is LNHNV and CDR2 is YYDKDF (reference sequence). This CDR3 region has 15 residues. V lost 3 bases and J lost 4; bases outside the gene matches: 5. The chain's CDR3 is CATSSLGQLNEKLFF. The CDR3 DNA follows: TGTGCCACCAGCAGCCTGGGACAGCTTAATGAAAAACTGTTTTTT.